This entry lists 24 T cell receptor beta chains sequenced from one sample in a study of CD8 T cells in Susac syndrome. The RNA input was roughly 0.45 to 1 ug, and it was reverse transcribed with random hexamers. TCRdb independently ran MiXCR on the immunoSEQ multiplex PCR reads; one entry per CDR3 protein. Of 150,000 to 200,000 distinct CDR3 sequences in the sample, around 93% are singletons; the top ten hold about 0.15%. Sequenced material: CD8+ T cells from PBMCs. These receptors came from a human donor with Susac syndrome.

The CDR3 DNA is TGCAGTGCTAGTTGGGAGACCCAGTACTTC. Translation: CSASWETQYF. The genes are TRBV20-1 and TRBJ2-5; D call uncertain. CDR1 and CDR2 (germline): DFQATT, SNEGSKA (reference sequence). Between the trimmed V and J ends, which lost 3 bases and 5 bases, there was a span of 4 bases. The CDR3 is 10 amino acids.

The chain's CDR3 is CASRSSTQETQYF. CDR3 nucleotide sequence: TGTGCCAGCAGGTCCTCTACCCAAGAGACCCAGTACTTC. The chain combines TRBV12-3 or TRBV12-4 with TRBJ2-5; no clear D gene. V dropped 6 bases and J dropped 1 base, with 9 bases sitting between them. This CDR3 is built from 13 residues.

The V call is TRBV13, the J call TRBJ2-7, with a weak D call TRBD1 (6 bases). Deletions cut 2 bases from V and 1 base from J, with 12 bases between. This CDR3 has 15 residues. In germline, CDR1 is PRHDT, CDR2 FYEKMQ (reference sequence). In DNA form, the CDR3 reads TGTGCCAGCAGCTTAAGAGGACAGATATCCTACGAGCAGTACTTC. It translates to CASSLRGQISYEQYF.

The chain couples TRBV4-1 to TRBJ1-2, with 7 nucleotides matching TRBD1. V dropped 1 base and J dropped 8; count of bases not matched to a gene: 13. CDR3 length: 16 residues. Per the germline V gene, CDR1 is MGHRA and CDR2 is YSYEKL. CDR3 coding DNA: TGCGCCAGCAGCCAAGGGTGGCAGGGGGGGGCAGAGGGCTACACCTTC. This gives the protein CASSQGWQGGAEGYTF.

This clonotype was seen only a few times. The rearrangement joins TRBV7-8 to TRBJ2-2, with 8 nucleotides matching TRBD1. The CDR3 is 15 residues long. Germline V lookup: CDR1 SGHVS, CDR2 FQNEAQ. With 5 bases clipped from V and 3 bases from J, the junction kept 5 bases outside the gene matches. DNA of the CDR3: TGTGCCAGCAGCCTCCGGGACAGGCACACCGGGGAGCTGTTTTTT. Amino acids: CASSLRDRHTGELFF.

V is TRBV27 and J is TRBJ2-7, with 12 nucleotides matching TRBD2. CDR3 length: 14 residues. In germline, CDR1 is MNHEY, CDR2 SMNVEV (reference sequence). V was clipped by 4 bases and J by 5 bases; unmatched bases: 3. The CDR3 here is CASSSSGGAHEQYF. The CDR3 nucleotides are TGTGCCAGCAGTTCTAGCGGGGGGGCACACGAGCAGTACTTC.

This clonotype came up a few times. The chain carries TRBV27 and TRBJ2-3; D is perhaps TRBD2 (7 bases). The V end lost 9 bases, the J end lost 1 base, and 11 bases lay between the germline ends. Per the germline V gene, CDR1 is MNHEY and CDR2 is SMNVEV (reference sequence). The CDR3 has 13 amino acids. In nucleotides, the CDR3 is TGTGCCAGTCGGGGGGCCGGCACAGATACGCAGTATTTT. Protein product: CASRGAGTDTQYF.

The chain combines TRBV19 with TRBJ2-3; 8 nucleotides align to TRBD2. CDR1 is LNHDA, CDR2 SQIVND, per germline (reference sequence). V gave up 3 bases and J gave up 1 base; unmatched junction bases: 9. The CDR3 spans 17 residues. The DNA for the CDR3 is TGTGCCAGTAGTATGGGGATGCGGGGGGCTGGCACAGATACGCAGTATTTT. The encoded protein is CASSMGMRGAGTDTQYF.

The chain employs TRBV15 and TRBJ2-5, with TRBD2 as a possible D gene (6 bases). The V end lost 2 bases, the J end lost 5 bases, and 12 bases lay between the germline ends. The CDR3 is made up of 14 amino acids. Germline CDR1 LNHNV, CDR2 YYDKDF (reference sequence). DNA for the CDR3: TGTGCCACCAGCAGATCGGGAGCGTGGGAGACCCAGTACTTC. This gives the protein CATSRSGAWETQYF.

The chain combines TRBV7-9 with TRBJ1-2; 8 bases fit TRBD1. The CDR3 extends over 15 amino acids. Germline V gene sequence: CDR1 SEHNR, CDR2 FQNEAQ (reference sequence). V shed 5 bases, J shed 2 bases, and the junction held 7 bases outside the gene matches. The CDR3, as DNA: TGTGCCAGCAGCCTAGGACAGGGAGGCAACTATGGCTACACCTTC. Translation gives CASSLGQGGNYGYTF.

The chain joins TRBV7-9 to TRBJ2-1, with D possibly TRBD2 on 7 matching bases. CDR3 length equals 16 residues. Germline lookup yields CDR1 SEHNR and CDR2 FQNEAQ (reference sequence). The V and J ends lost 5 bases and 2 bases respectively, with 16 bases between them. The CDR3 loop reads CASSQRGGGPYNEQFF. The CDR3 bases are TGTGCCAGCAGCCAGCGAGGGGGGGGACCCTACAATGAGCAGTTCTTC.

The chain links TRBV7-3 to TRBJ1-1; perhaps TRBD1 as D (6 bases). From germline, CDR1 is SGHTA and CDR2 FQGTGA. This CDR3 comprises 14 residues. Trimming took off 4 bases at V and 5 bases at J, with 14 bases between the two ends. The CDR3 DNA reads as TGTGCCAGCAGCTCTGACAGGTGGACAACTGAAGCTTTCTTT. Its protein is CASSSDRWTTEAFF.

The V gene is TRBV2, the J gene TRBJ2-5; D is perhaps TRBD2 (5 bases). Germline CDR1 reads SNHLY; CDR2 reads FYNNEI. This CDR3 is 15 amino acids long. Trimming cost V 3 bases and J 5 bases, with 16 bases left between them. The CDR3 reads CASSDAPGGLETQYF. As DNA, the CDR3 is TGTGCCAGCAGTGATGCACCCGGCGGGCTCGAGACCCAGTACTTC.

The chain has TRBV12-3 or TRBV12-4 and TRBJ2-7; unclear D gene. Trimming left V 3 bases short and J 3 bases short, with 9 bases between. CDR3 length: 13 amino acids. CDR3 bases: TGTGCCAGCAGTTTTCGGGTAGACTACGAGCAGTACTTC. Residues: CASSFRVDYEQYF.

The rearrangement uses TRBV10-3 and TRBJ1-5; unclear D gene. The CDR3 is 12 residues long. Germline V gene sequence: CDR1 ENHRY, CDR2 SYGVKD. Trimming removed 2 bases from V and 6 bases from J, with 5 bases in between. In DNA, the CDR3 is TGTGCCATCAGTGAGGGAGTTCAGCCCCAGCATTTT. Amino acid sequence: CAISEGVQPQHF.

V gene TRBV20-1 combines with J gene TRBJ2-2; D perhaps matches TRBD1 (6 bases). CDR1 is DFQATT, CDR2 SNEGSKA, per germline (reference sequence). This CDR3 spans 14 amino acids. The CDR3 here is CSATYGTPTGELFF. The CDR3, as DNA: TGCAGCGCGACCTATGGGACACCCACCGGGGAGCTGTTTTTT.

The chain employs TRBV9 and TRBJ1-2, with 7 positions matching TRBD1. The CDR3 is made up of 17 amino acids. CDR1 and CDR2 (germline): SGDLS, YYNGEE. J lost 4 bases, V lost 4 bases, and 16 bases had no gene match. CDR3 DNA sequence: TGTGCCAGCAGCCCCAACTCAGGGGGTTCTCAAATCTATGGCTACACCTTC. As protein: CASSPNSGGSQIYGYTF.

The table lists this clonotype with a count of one. The genes are TRBV13 and TRBJ1-2, with 10 bases fitting TRBD1. This CDR3 has 14 amino acids. V lost 5 bases to trimming and J lost 4 bases; unmatched junction nucleotides: 4. Germline V gives CDR1 PRHDT, CDR2 FYEKMQ (reference sequence). CDR3 in amino acids: CASSEGQGPYGYTF. In DNA form, the CDR3 reads TGTGCCAGCAGCGAGGGACAGGGGCCCTATGGCTACACCTTC. Using reference TRBV13 and TRBJ1-2 for the parts outside the CDR3, the full variable domain is AAGVIQSPRHLIKEKRETATLKCYPIPRHDTVYWYQQGPGQDPQFLISFYEKMQSDKGSIPDRFSAQQFSDYHSELNMSSLELGDSALYFCASSEGQGPYGYTFGSGTRLTVV.

V gene TRBV9 combines with J gene TRBJ2-1, with TRBD1 identical over 9 bases. Germline V gene lookup returns CDR1 SGDLS and CDR2 YYNGEE. The CDR3 is 13 residues long. V was pared by 3 bases and J by 7 bases, with 2 bases of the junction left unmatched. The CDR3 DNA reads as TGTGCCAGCAGCGGCGACAGGGGGAATGAGCAGTTCTTC. Its translation is CASSGDRGNEQFF.

The genes are TRBV20-1 and TRBJ1-4; D not resolved. Trimming pared 2 bases from V and 6 bases from J, leaving 16 bases between. The CDR3 totals 15 residues. Germline values: CDR1 DFQATT, CDR2 SNEGSKA (reference sequence). Here the CDR3 DNA reads TGCAGTGCTAGAACGGTGGCTGGAAGCTATGAAAAACTGTTTTTT. This sequence encodes CSARTVAGSYEKLFF.

Only one count was recorded for this clonotype. This rearrangement joins TRBV3-1 to TRBJ1-5; D perhaps matches TRBD1 (6 bases). Per the germline V gene, CDR1 is LGHDT and CDR2 is YNNKEL (reference sequence). This CDR3 has 17 amino acids. V lost 0 bases and J 0 bases, leaving 12 bases between the germline ends. For the CDR3, the DNA is TGTGCCAGCAGCCAAGAGGGTCTACAGGGTAGCAATCAGCCCCAGCATTTT. It is translated as CASSQEGLQGSNQPQHF.

This clonotype was recorded once. This rearrangement joins TRBV24-1 to TRBJ2-1; 7 bases align to TRBD2. In germline, CDR1 is KGHDR, CDR2 SFDVKD. V lost 5 bases, J lost 0 bases, and 3 bases stayed unmatched. The CDR3 runs to 15 residues. Here the CDR3 reads CATSGGGSSYNEQFF. The DNA for the CDR3 is TGTGCCACCAGTGGAGGCGGGAGCTCCTACAATGAGCAGTTCTTC.

This clonotype was observed once. The chain carries TRBV27 and TRBJ2-2; D might be TRBD1 (7 bases). V dropped 5 bases and J dropped 6 bases, with 22 bases sitting between them. Germline lookup yields CDR1 MNHEY and CDR2 SMNVEV (reference sequence). The CDR3 is 17 amino acids. The CDR3 spells CASSLRLGTDHPGELFF. The CDR3 nucleotides are TGTGCCAGCAGTCTGAGACTAGGGACAGACCATCCCGGGGAGCTGTTTTTT.

The V gene is TRBV2, the J gene TRBJ2-1, with D maybe TRBD2 (7 bases). V lost 10 bases to trimming and J lost 3 bases, with 13 bases between them. The germline CDR1 and CDR2 sequences are SNHLY and FYNNEI. The CDR3 has 13 residues. The CDR3: CAKRGGIYNEQFF. Written as DNA, the CDR3 is TGTGCCAAGCGCGGGGGCATCTACAATGAGCAGTTCTTC. The full variable domain, with the rest looked up from reference TRBV2 and TRBJ2-1, is EPEVTQTPSHQVTQMGQEVILRCVPISNHLYFYWYRQILGQKVEFLVSFYNNEISEKSEIFDDQFSVERPDGSNFTLKIRSTKLEDSAMYFCAKRGGIYNEQFFGPGTRLTVL.